One and the same sample provided the 23 T cell receptor beta chains below, sequenced in a study of T cells in women clearing cervical HPV infection. Profiled with immunoSEQ multiplex PCR; TCRdb holds only in-frame clones, not every one. This table holds around 46,000 clones. Material: blood buffy coat. These receptors originate from a woman aged 18 to 69 with a cervical HPV16 infection that either progressed to CIN3+ or cleared (not recorded which).

A word on this clone: Sequencing ends 3 residues short of the CDR3 end; the germline J gene provides the rest. The rearrangement links TRBV5-1 to TRBJ2-2; D ambiguous. Germline V gene sequence: CDR1 SGHRS, CDR2 YFSETQ. This CDR3 has 15 amino acids. Trimming removed 0 bases at V and 0 bases at J, with 6 bases between. CDR3 sequence: CASSLGTPNTGELFF. CDR3 DNA (partial): TGCGCCAGCAGCTTGGGAACTCCGAACACCGGGGAG.

On this clone itself: Read sequence stops 3 residues before the CDR3 end, and the germline J gene provides the missing end. The rearrangement links TRBV20-1 to TRBJ2-3; 10 nucleotides line up with TRBD2. The ends lost 0 bases at V and 4 bases at J; junction bases unmatched: 4. Germline-derived CDR1 and CDR2 are DFQATT and SNEGSKA (reference sequence). The CDR3 runs to 15 residues. The CDR3 bases that were read are TGCAGTGCTAGAGATGTAGCGGGAGGAGCAGATACG. This codes for CSARDVAGGADT. In full, the CDR3 is CSARDVAGGADTQYF.

On this clone itself: The junction and the germline gene differ at one end; a read error may be behind it. The sequence runs out 3 residues before the end of the CDR3; the remainder is reconstructed from the germline J gene. The V gene is TRBV4-2, the J gene TRBJ1-1; weak D call: TRBD1 (5 bases). Germline CDR1 LGHNA, CDR2 YNFKEQ. There are 17 residues in the CDR3. The CDR3 DNA, read in part, is TGTGCCAGCAGCCCCCCAGGGTTGGCAGTTATGAACACCGAA. It yields the protein CASSPPGLAVMNTE. The full CDR3 reads CASSPPGLAVMNTEAFF.

The CDR3 DNA, read in part, is TGTGCCAGCTCACGAGAACTAGCGGATAACACCGGGGAG. Its protein product is CASSRELADNTGE. The entire CDR3 reads CASSRELADNTGELFF. The chain joins TRBV18 to TRBJ2-2; TRBD2 aligns across 8 bases. The read ends 3 residues early relative to the CDR3; the germline J gene fills the gap. CDR1 KGHSH and CDR2 LQKENI come from the germline V gene. The CDR3 covers 16 residues. The V gene end was trimmed by 4 bases and the J gene end by 2 bases; junction bases not matched to a gene: 6.

Worth noting for this clone: With the read ending 3 residues before the CDR3 end, the germline J gene is used to fill in that end. This rearrangement joins TRBV7-8 to TRBJ2-4, with a weak D call TRBD1 (5 bases). V was cut by 5 bases and J by 2 bases, with 13 bases left in between. CDR1 SGHVS and CDR2 FQNEAQ come from the germline V gene. CDR3 length: 15 amino acids. The sequenced part of the CDR3 DNA is TGTGCCAGCAGCCCACCCGCAGGGCCCAAAAACATT. Amino acids: CASSPPAGPKNI. The CDR3 in full is CASSPPAGPKNIQYF.

The CDR3 here is CAWSPGSYEQYF. CDR3 DNA, as far as it was read: TGTGCCTGGAGTCCAGGTAGTTACGAG. The rearrangement joins TRBV30 to TRBJ2-7; D not certain. The read ends 3 residues early relative to the CDR3; the germline J gene fills the gap. V lost 2 bases to trimming and J lost 4 bases, with 9 bases between them. The CDR3 extends over 12 amino acids. Germline V lookup: CDR1 GTSNPN, CDR2 SVGIG (reference sequence). Looking up the rest from reference TRBV30 and TRBJ2-7 gives the full variable domain: SQTIHQWPATLVQPVGSPLSLECTVEGTSNPNLYWYRQAAGRGLQLLFYSVGIGQISSEVPQNLSASRPQDRQFILSSKKLLLSDSGFYLCAWSPGSYEQYFGPGTRLTVT.

Details on this clone: The DNA ends 3 residues before the CDR3 does, and the rest of the CDR3 is filled in from the germline J gene. This chain links TRBV12-3 or TRBV12-4 with TRBJ2-1; no clear D gene. This CDR3 spans 13 amino acids. The V end lost 3 bases, the J end lost 5 bases, and 8 bases lay between the germline ends. The CDR3 is CASSFLRDNEQFF. The CDR3 DNA, read in part, is TGTGCCAGCAGTTTTCTCCGGGACAATGAG.

As regards this clone: Read coverage stops 3 residues before the CDR3 terminus; the germline J gene supplies the remainder. The V gene is TRBV5-4, the J gene TRBJ2-5; the match to TRBD2 covers 8 bases. With V trimmed by 0 bases and J by 4 bases, 8 bases remained unmatched. The CDR3 sequence is 16 residues long. Germline CDR1 is SGHNT and CDR2 is YYREEE (reference sequence). Partial CDR3 DNA: TGTGCCAGCAGCTTGGCCCCAGCGGGAGTTGGAGAGACC. It translates to CASSLAPAGVGET. The whole CDR3 is CASSLAPAGVGETQYF.

Regarding this clone: From the germline J gene comes the end of the CDR3, since the read stops 3 residues before it. The chain is built from TRBV2 and TRBJ2-7; weak D call: TRBD1 (6 bases). Germline V gives CDR1 SNHLY, CDR2 FYNNEI. The CDR3 totals 14 residues. The V and J ends lost 3 bases and 2 bases respectively, with 11 bases between them. The CDR3 loop reads CASSEWTAPYEQYF. The sequenced part of the CDR3 DNA is TGTGCCAGCAGTGAGTGGACAGCGCCCTACGAG.

On this clone itself: The read terminates 3 residues ahead of where the CDR3 ends, so the germline J gene completes it. This chain links TRBV20-1 with TRBJ2-7; 7 bases map to TRBD1. V gave up 5 bases and J gave up 0 bases; unmatched junction bases: 7. Per germline, CDR1 DFQATT and CDR2 SNEGSKA (reference sequence). There are 14 residues in the CDR3. The CDR3 loop reads CSALPGTDSYEQYF. CDR3 bases read: TGCAGTGCTTTACCCGGGACAGACTCCTACGAG.

About this clone: The read halts 3 residues ahead of the CDR3 end, with the missing end drawn from the germline J gene. This chain links TRBV23-1 with TRBJ1-2, with 7 bases matching TRBD1. TRBV23-1 qualifies as an ORF whose function is uncertain. Germline trimming cut 7 bases from V and 6 bases from J; bases unmatched to any gene: 8. The CDR3 has 13 residues. The CDR3 is CASNPGGGNGYTF. Partial CDR3 DNA: TGCGCCAGCAACCCGGGAGGGGGCAATGGC.

In regard to this clone: The CDR3 end falls 3 residues outside the read, so it is completed with the germline J gene. The chain is built from TRBV7-2 and TRBJ1-1, with D hard to call. Between the trimmed V and J ends, which lost 1 base and 0 bases, there was a span of 6 bases. There are 14 residues in the CDR3. The germline V gene encodes CDR1 SGHTA and CDR2 FQGNSA. The CDR3 bases that were read are TGTGCCAGCAGCTTAGGCCACTTGAACACTGAA. Protein product: CASSLGHLNTE. The entire CDR3 protein reads CASSLGHLNTEAFF.

The covered CDR3 bases are TGTGCCTGGAGTTCGGGGGGAGCTAATGAAAAA. Amino acid sequence: CAWSSGGANEK. The complete CDR3 protein is CAWSSGGANEKLFF. The chain uses TRBV30 and TRBJ1-4; D may be TRBD1 (5 bases). The observed sequence ends 3 residues before the CDR3 terminus, with the missing tail filled in from the germline J gene. This CDR3 has 14 amino acids. Per the germline V gene, CDR1 is GTSNPN and CDR2 is SVGIG (reference sequence). Trimming stripped 2 bases from V and 3 bases from J, with 10 bases between.

A note on this clone: The read halts 3 residues ahead of the CDR3 end, with the missing end drawn from the germline J gene. The genes are TRBV5-1 and TRBJ1-2; TRBD1 matches 12 bases. Trimming removed 0 bases from V and 6 bases from J; junction bases left unmatched: 6. Germline V CDR1 and CDR2: SGHRS, YFSETQ. The CDR3 length is 16 residues. CDR3 DNA, as far as it was read: TGCGCCAGCAGCTTGGGATTGGGACAGGGGGCGGATGGC. It codes for CASSLGLGQGADG. The whole CDR3 sequence reads CASSLGLGQGADGYTF.

In the case of this clone: The CDR3 end lies 3 residues beyond the end of the read and is filled in from the germline J gene. V is TRBV7-9 and J is TRBJ2-2; 8 bases fit TRBD1. The germline V gene has CDR1 SEHNR and CDR2 FQNEAQ (reference sequence). The CDR3 has 15 residues. The DNA read from the CDR3 is TGTGCCAGCAGCCCAACCGGGACAGGAAGAGAAAAG. Protein product: CASSPTGTGREK. In full, the CDR3 is CASSPTGTGREKLFF.

Concerning this clone: The read is 3 residues too short to cover the CDR3 end, so that end is filled in from the germline J gene. The chain combines TRBV19 with TRBJ2-3; D is unresolved. Germline CDR1 LNHDA, CDR2 SQIVND (reference sequence). CDR3 size: 13 residues. Trimming took 2 bases from V and 2 from J, leaving 5 bases between them. The sequenced CDR3 bases are TGTGCCAGTAGTATACCCTCCACAGATACG. Protein product: CASSIPSTDT. The whole CDR3 protein is CASSIPSTDTQYF.

On this clone itself: The missing CDR3 end, 3 residues past where the read stops, is filled in from the germline J gene. This sequence joins TRBV30 and TRBJ2-1; TRBD2 might be the D (7 bases). V was cut by 4 bases and J by 7 bases, with 20 bases left in between. There are 15 residues in the CDR3. Per germline, CDR1 GTSNPN and CDR2 SVGIG (reference sequence). Partial CDR3 DNA: TGTGCCTGGAATATAGGGGGGGCCCTTGGGAATGAG. It is translated as CAWNIGGALGNE. The complete CDR3 protein is CAWNIGGALGNEQFF.

On this clone: Read data end 3 residues before the CDR3 end; the end is taken from the germline J gene. This chain connects TRBV19 to TRBJ1-1; the match to TRBD1 covers 7 bases. Germline trimming cut 7 bases from V and 2 bases from J; bases unmatched to any gene: 4. Germline loops: CDR1 LNHDA, CDR2 SQIVND (reference sequence). This CDR3 is built from 13 residues. The CDR3 is CASTGQVNTEAFF. The covered CDR3 bases are TGTGCCAGTACCGGACAGGTCAACACTGAA.

CDR3 loop: CATNGGWAGTQYF. The DNA read from the CDR3 is TGTGCCACCAACGGTGGGTGGGCAGGTACG. The gene calls are TRBV19 and TRBJ2-3; no reliable D call. The CDR3 end is not reached by the read, which stops 3 residues before it; the germline J gene fills it in. The CDR3 consists of 13 residues. Germline CDR1 LNHDA, CDR2 SQIVND (reference sequence). Trimming removed 10 bases at V and 8 bases at J, with 19 bases between.

Points on this clone: The CDR3 is cut off 3 residues early in the read; its end comes from the germline J gene. The genes are TRBV19 and TRBJ1-2; weak D call: TRBD1 (6 bases). V lost 3 bases, J lost 3 bases, and 11 bases lay in between. This CDR3 comprises 14 residues. Germline CDR1 reads LNHDA; CDR2 reads SQIVND (reference sequence). The DNA read from the CDR3 is TGTGCCAGTAGTATGGTTTCAGGGGACTATGGC. It encodes CASSMVSGDYG. The complete CDR3 sequence is CASSMVSGDYGYTF.

A word on this clone: The sequence runs out 3 residues before the end of the CDR3; the remainder is reconstructed from the germline J gene. This rearrangement joins TRBV5-6 to TRBJ2-7; D possibly corresponds to TRBD1 (6 bases). This CDR3 has 13 amino acids. From germline, CDR1 is SGHDT and CDR2 YYEEEE. Trimming took 1 base from V and 4 from J, leaving 9 bases between them. Partial CDR3 DNA: TGTGCCAGCAGCTTGATCAGGGGTTACGAG. Its protein product is CASSLIRGYE. From start to end, the CDR3 is CASSLIRGYEQYF.

Concerning this clone: Sequencing ends 3 residues short of the CDR3 end; the germline J gene provides the rest. V gene TRBV7-2 combines with J gene TRBJ1-2; D remains unclear. The CDR3 totals 15 residues. In germline, CDR1 is SGHTA, CDR2 FQGNSA. The V and J ends lost 5 bases and 2 bases respectively, with 15 bases between them. The CDR3 spells CASSRLLQSNYGYTF. The CDR3 DNA, read in part, is TGTGCCAGCAGCCGCCTCCTACAGTCGAACTATGGC.

As concerns this clone: The read halts 3 residues ahead of the CDR3 end, with the missing end drawn from the germline J gene. The V and J genes are TRBV7-2 and TRBJ2-5; D might be TRBD2 (5 bases). The ends were cut back, 1 base at V and 2 bases at J, with 8 bases in the middle. The CDR3 length is 14 residues. The germline CDR1 and CDR2 sequences are SGHTA and FQGNSA. CDR3 DNA (partial): TGTGCCAGCAGCTTAGGGACTGCACAAGAGACC. It yields the protein CASSLGTAQET. The whole CDR3 sequence reads CASSLGTAQETQYF.